This T cell receptor (beta chain) came from a study of T cell responses to AZD1222 COVID-19 vaccine. Whole-study findings and limits: The reported proportion of spike-specific TCRs targeting unmutated variant regions was nearly half. Breadth and depth of Spike-specific TCRs rose after two AZD1222 doses. Donors skewed white British and female; clonal diversity was possibly underestimated.

Worth noting for this clone: The antigen remains undetermined.

The V end was cut by 0 bases, the J end by 8 bases, with 9 bases between. The CDR3 runs to 13 residues. CDR1 is LGHNA, CDR2 YNFKEQ, per germline. Sequencing used immunoSEQ multiplex PCR; TCRdb keeps in-frame clones, though not all of them. The repertoire consists of tens of thousands of clones, with about 90% occurring once and the leading ten covering roughly 5%. The source of this sequence is an adult in good health. The source was peripheral blood, collected on day 0 of MenACWY control vaccination. V is TRBV4-2 and J is TRBJ2-3; D remains ambiguous. CDR3 in amino acids: CASSQDPQGTQYF. CDR3 nucleotide sequence: TGTGCCAGCAGCCAAGATCCCCAAGGTACGCAGTATTTT.